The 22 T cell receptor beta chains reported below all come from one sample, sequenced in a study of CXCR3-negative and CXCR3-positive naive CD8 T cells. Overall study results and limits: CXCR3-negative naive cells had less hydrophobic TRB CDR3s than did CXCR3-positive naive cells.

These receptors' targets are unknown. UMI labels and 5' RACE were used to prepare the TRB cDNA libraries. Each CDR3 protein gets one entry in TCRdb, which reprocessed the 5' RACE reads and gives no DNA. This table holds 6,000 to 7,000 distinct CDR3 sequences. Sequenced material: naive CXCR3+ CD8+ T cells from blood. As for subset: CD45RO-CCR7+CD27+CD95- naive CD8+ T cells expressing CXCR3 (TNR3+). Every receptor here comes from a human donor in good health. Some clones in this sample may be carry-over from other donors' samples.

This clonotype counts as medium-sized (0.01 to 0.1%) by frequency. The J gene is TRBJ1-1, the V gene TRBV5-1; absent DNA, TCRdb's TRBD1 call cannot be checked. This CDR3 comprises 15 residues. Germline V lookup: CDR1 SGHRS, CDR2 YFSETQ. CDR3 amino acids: CASSFGTGDNTEAFF.

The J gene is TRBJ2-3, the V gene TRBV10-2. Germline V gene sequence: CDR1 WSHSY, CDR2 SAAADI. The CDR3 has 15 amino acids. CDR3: CASSEEKGSADTQYF.

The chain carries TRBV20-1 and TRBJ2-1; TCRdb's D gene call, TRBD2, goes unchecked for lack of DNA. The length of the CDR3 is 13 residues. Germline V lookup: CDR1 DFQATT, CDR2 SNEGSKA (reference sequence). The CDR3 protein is CSARVASYNEQFF.

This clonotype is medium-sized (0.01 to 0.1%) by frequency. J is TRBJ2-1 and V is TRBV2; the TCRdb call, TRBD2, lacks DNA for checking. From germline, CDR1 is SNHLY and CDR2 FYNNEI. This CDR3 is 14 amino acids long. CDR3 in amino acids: CASKGLAGVGGQFF.

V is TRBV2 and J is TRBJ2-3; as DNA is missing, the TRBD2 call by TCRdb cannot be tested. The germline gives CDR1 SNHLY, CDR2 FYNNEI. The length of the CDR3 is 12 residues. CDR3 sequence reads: CASSEPADTQYF.

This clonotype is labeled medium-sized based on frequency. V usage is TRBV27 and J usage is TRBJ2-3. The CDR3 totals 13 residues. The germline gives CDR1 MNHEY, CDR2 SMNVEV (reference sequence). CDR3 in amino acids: CASSPPSTDTQYF.

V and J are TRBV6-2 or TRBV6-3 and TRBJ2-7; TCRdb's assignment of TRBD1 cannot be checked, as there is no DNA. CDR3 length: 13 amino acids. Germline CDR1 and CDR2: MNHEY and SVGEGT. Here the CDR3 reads CASSFPGAYEQYF.

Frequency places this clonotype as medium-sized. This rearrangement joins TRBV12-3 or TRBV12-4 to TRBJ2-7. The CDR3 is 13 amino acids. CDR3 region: CASSPFLGYEQYF.

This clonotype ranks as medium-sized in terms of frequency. The CDR3 reads CASSMVMDIWGSSTDTQYF. The rearrangement uses TRBV7-2 and TRBJ2-3; the TRBD1 assignment by TCRdb is unverifiable without DNA. In germline, CDR1 is SGHTA, CDR2 FQGNSA. CDR3 length: 19 amino acids.

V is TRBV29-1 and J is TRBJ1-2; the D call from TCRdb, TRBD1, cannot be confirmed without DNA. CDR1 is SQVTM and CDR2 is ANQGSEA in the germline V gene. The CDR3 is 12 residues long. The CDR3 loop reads CSVVMTGGGYTF.

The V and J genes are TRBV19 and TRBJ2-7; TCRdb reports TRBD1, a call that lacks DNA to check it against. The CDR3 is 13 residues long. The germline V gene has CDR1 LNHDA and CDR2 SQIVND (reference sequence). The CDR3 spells CASSSRRANEQYF.

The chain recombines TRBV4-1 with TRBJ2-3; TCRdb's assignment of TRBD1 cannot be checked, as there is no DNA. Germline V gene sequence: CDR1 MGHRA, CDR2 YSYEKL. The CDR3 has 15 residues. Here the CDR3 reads CASSQEGPASDTQYF.

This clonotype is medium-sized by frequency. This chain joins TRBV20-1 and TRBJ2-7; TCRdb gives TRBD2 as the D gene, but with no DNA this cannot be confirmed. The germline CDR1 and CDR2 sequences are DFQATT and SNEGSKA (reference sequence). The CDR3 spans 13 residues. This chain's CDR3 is CSATGLLTYEQYF.

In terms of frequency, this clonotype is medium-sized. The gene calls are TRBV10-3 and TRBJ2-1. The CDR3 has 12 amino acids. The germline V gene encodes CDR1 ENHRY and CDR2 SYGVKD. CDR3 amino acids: CAISESVYEQFF.

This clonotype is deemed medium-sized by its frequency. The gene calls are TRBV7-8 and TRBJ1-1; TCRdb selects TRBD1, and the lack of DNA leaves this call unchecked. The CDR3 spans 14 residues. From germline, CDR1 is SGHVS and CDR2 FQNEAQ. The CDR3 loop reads CASSQFTGDTEAFF.

The CDR3: CSARGPPTGAARFEAFF. V gene TRBV20-1 combines with J gene TRBJ1-1; as DNA is missing, the TRBD1 call by TCRdb cannot be tested. The CDR3 covers 17 residues. In germline, CDR1 is DFQATT, CDR2 SNEGSKA (reference sequence).

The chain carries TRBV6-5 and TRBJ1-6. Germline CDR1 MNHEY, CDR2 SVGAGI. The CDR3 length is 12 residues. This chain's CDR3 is CASSKQNSPLHF.

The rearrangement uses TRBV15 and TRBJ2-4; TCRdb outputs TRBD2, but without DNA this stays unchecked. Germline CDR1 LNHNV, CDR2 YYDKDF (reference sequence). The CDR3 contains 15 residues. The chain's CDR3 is CATSRDRGLSNIQYF.

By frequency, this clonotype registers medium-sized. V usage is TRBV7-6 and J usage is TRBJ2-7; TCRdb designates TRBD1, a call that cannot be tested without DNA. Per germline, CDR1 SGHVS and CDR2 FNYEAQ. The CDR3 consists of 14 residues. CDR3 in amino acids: CASSPGPGQYEQYF.

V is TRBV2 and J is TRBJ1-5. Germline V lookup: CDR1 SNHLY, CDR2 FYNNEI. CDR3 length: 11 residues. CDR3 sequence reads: CASSGPSAQHF.

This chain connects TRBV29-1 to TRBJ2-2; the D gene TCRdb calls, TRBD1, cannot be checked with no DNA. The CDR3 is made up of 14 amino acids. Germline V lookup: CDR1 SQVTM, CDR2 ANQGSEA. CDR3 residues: CSVVRQGATGELFF.

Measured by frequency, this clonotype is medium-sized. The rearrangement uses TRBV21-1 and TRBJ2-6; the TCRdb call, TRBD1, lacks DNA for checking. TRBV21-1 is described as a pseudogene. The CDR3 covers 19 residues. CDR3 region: CASSSDGRQGAFWANVLTF.